This T cell receptor beta chain was profiled in a study of blood T cell repertoires in COVID-19. The wider study: Spain, Italy and the United States supplied samples that represented acute and convalescent COVID-19. From T cells, B-cell-depleted T cells, or PBMCs came the material, which was cDNA or gDNA.

Original handling: Nucleated cell number was recorded as an estimate derived from reference gene primer amplification. Clones were read by immunoSEQ multiplex PCR, and TCRdb kept only the in-frame ones, dropping some. For V, J and clone size, that table is used; D and trimming come from the DNA. This sample has some 48,000 clones, with roughly 90% found just once. This CDR3 has 16 amino acids. V was clipped by 2 bases and J by 0 bases; unmatched bases: 5. CDR1 and CDR2 (germline): SGHKS, YYEKEE (reference sequence). This chain joins TRBV5-5 and TRBJ2-3, with TRBD2 matching over 8 bases. The sequence was collected from a woman over 75 in a cohort sampled during active or convalescent COVID-19. The sample comprised peripheral blood. CDR3 nucleotides: TGTGCCAGCAGCTTATCTAGCGGGTCTAGCACAGATACGCAGTATTTT. It encodes CASSLSSGSSTDTQYF.